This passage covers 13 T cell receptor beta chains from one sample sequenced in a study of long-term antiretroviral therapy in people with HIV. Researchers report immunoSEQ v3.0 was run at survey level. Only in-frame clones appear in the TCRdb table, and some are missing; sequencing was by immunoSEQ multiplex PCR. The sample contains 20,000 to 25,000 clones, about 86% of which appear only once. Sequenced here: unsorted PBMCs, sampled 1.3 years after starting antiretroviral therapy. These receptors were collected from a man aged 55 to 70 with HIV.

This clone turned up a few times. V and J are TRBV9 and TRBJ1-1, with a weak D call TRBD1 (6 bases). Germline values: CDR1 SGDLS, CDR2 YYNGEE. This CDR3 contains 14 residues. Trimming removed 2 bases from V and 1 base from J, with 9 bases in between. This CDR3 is CASSVDSQNTEAFF. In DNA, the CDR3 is TGTGCCAGCAGCGTGGACAGCCAGAACACTGAAGCTTTCTTT. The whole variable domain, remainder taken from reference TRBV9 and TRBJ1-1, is DSGVTQTPKHLITATGQRVTLRCSPRSGDLSVYWYQQSLDQGLQFLIQYYNGEERAKGNILERFSAQQFPDLHSELNLSSLELGDSALYFCASSVDSQNTEAFFGQGTRLTVV.

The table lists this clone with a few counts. CDR3 protein: CASSLTRGYYEQYF. The CDR3 DNA is TGTGCCAGCAGCCTGACAAGGGGGTACTACGAGCAGTACTTC. The rearrangement links TRBV14 to TRBJ2-7; D may be TRBD1 (6 bases). This CDR3 has 14 amino acids. Deletions cut 4 bases from V and 3 bases from J, with 13 bases between. Germline V gene lookup returns CDR1 SGHDN and CDR2 FVKESK.

The CDR3 spells CASGIRPPNEQFF. For the CDR3, the DNA is TGTGCCAGCGGAATTCGACCCCCCAATGAGCAGTTCTTC. The chain is built from TRBV6-6 and TRBJ2-1; D ambiguous. V was clipped by 8 bases and J by 6 bases, with 14 bases between them. Germline CDR1 is MNHNY and CDR2 is SVGAGI (reference sequence). The CDR3 extends over 13 amino acids.

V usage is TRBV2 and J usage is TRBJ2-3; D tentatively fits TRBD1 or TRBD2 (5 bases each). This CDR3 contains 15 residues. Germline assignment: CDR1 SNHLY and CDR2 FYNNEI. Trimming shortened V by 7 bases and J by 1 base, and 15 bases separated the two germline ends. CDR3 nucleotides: TGTGCCAGCATTAAGGGACGGGTTCGCACAGATACGCAGTATTTT. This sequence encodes CASIKGRVRTDTQYF.

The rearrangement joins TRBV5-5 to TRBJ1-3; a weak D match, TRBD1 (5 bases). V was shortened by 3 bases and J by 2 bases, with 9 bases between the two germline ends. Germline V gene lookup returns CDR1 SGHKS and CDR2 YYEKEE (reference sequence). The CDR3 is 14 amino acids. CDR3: CASSWGGTGNTIYF. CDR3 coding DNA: TGTGCCAGCAGCTGGGGGGGAACTGGAAACACCATATATTTT.

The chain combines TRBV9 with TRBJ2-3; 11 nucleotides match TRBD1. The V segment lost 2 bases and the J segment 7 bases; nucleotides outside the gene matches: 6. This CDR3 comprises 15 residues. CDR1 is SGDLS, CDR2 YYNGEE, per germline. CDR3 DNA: TGTGCCAGCAGCGTCGAAGGACAGGGGGCTAATACGCAGTATTTT. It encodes CASSVEGQGANTQYF.

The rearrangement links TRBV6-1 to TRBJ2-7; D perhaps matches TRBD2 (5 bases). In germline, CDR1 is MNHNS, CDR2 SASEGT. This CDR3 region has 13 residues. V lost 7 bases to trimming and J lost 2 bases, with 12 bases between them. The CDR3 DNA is TGTGCCAGCATGTTGAGGGTTACCTACGAGCAGTACTTC. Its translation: CASMLRVTYEQYF.

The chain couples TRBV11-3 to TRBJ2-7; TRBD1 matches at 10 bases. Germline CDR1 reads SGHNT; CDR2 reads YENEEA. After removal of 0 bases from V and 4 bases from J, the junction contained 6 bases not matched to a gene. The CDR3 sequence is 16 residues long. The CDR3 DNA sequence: TGTGCCAGCAGCTTAGACGGACAGGGGGGTCTTTACGAGCAGTACTTC. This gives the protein CASSLDGQGGLYEQYF.

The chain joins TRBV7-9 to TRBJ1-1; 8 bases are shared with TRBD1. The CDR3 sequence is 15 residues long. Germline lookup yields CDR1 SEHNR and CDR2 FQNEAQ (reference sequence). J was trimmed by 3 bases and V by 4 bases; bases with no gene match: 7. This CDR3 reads CASSSKTGVDTEAFF. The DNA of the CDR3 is TGTGCCAGCAGCTCCAAGACAGGGGTGGACACTGAAGCTTTCTTT. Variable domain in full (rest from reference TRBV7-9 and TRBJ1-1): DTGVSQNPRHKITKRGQNVTFRCDPISEHNRLYWYRQTLGQGPEFLTYFQNEAQLEKSRLLSDRFSAERPKGSFSTLEIQRTEQGDSAMYLCASSSKTGVDTEAFFGQGTRLTVV.

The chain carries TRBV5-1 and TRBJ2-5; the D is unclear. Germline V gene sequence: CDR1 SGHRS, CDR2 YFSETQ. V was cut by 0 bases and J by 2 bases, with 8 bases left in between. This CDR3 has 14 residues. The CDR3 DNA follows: TGCGCCAGCAGCTTGGAGCCCCGACAAGAGACCCAGTACTTC. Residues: CASSLEPRQETQYF.

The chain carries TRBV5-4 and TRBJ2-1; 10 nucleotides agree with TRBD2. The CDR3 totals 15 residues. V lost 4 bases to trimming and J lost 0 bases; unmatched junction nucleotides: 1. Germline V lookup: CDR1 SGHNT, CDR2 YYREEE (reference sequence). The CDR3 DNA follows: TGTGCCAGCAGCCTAGCGGGGGACTCCTACAATGAGCAGTTCTTC. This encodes CASSLAGDSYNEQFF.

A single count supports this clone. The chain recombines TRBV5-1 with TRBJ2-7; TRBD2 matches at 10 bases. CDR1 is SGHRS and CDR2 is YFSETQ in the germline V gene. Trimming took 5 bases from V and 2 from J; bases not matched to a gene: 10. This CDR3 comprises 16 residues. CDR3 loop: CASSPAPTSGTYEQYF. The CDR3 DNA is TGCGCCAGCAGTCCCGCGCCCACTAGCGGGACCTACGAGCAGTACTTC.

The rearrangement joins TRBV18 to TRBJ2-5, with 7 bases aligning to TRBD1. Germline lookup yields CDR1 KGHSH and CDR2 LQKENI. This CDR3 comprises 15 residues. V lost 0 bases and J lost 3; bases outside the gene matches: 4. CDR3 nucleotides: TGTGCCAGCTCACCACCGGGGACAGCTGAAGAGACCCAGTACTTC. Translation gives CASSPPGTAEETQYF.